The 19 T cell receptor beta chains presented below share a single source sample, sequenced in a study of beta chain features in type 1 diabetes. Whole-study findings and limits: Among patients with Type 1 diabetes, TCRB CDR3s were moderately but significantly shorter in every one of the four CD4+ subsets.

For these TCRs, the target antigens are not known. cDNA synthesis used the whole RNA isolate, giving expressed TCRB sequences. TCRdb's copy holds only in-frame clones and misses some; the assay was immunoSEQ multiplex PCR. The sample shows some 200,000 clones, around 16% of them seen only once. Material for sequencing was naive CD4+ T cells from blood. These receptors were obtained from a man aged 25 to 40 with type 1 diabetes.

The chain is built from TRBV20-1 and TRBJ2-1; weak D call: TRBD1 (6 bases). This CDR3 region has 11 residues. Trimming left V 6 bases short and J 7 bases short, with 10 bases between. CDR1 is DFQATT and CDR2 is SNEGSKA in the germline V gene (reference sequence). The CDR3 spells CSAPGQNEQFF. DNA of the CDR3: TGCAGTGCGCCAGGACAGAATGAGCAGTTCTTC.

The J gene is TRBJ1-1, the V gene TRBV18; 8 bases are a match to TRBD1. Germline values: CDR1 KGHSH, CDR2 LQKENI. This CDR3 is built from 17 residues. V was pared by 1 base and J by 1 base, with 8 bases of the junction left unmatched. Written as DNA, the CDR3 is TGTGCCAGCTCACCACTTATACCGACAGGGGAGAACACTGAAGCTTTCTTT. Translated: CASSPLIPTGENTEAFF.

This clone has a handful of counts. V gene TRBV7-2 combines with J gene TRBJ2-5; 7 bases match TRBD1. Germline CDR1 and CDR2: SGHTA and FQGNSA. CDR3 length equals 15 residues. V gave up 3 bases and J gave up 1 base; unmatched junction bases: 5. The CDR3 DNA sequence: TGTGCCAGCAGCTTCCAGACAGGGACCCAAGAGACCCAGTACTTC. Protein product: CASSFQTGTQETQYF.

The chain is built from TRBV4-1 and TRBJ2-7; D gene unclear. The CDR3 runs to 14 residues. V gave up 8 bases and J gave up 1 base, with 15 bases separating them. Germline assignment: CDR1 MGHRA and CDR2 YSYEKL. CDR3: CASALDPGSYEQYF. CDR3 DNA sequence: TGCGCCAGCGCGCTCGACCCCGGGTCCTACGAGCAGTACTTC.

This clone was counted between two and nine times. The rearrangement joins TRBV7-2 to TRBJ2-5; D gene unclear. Trimming stripped 5 bases from V and 1 base from J, with 8 bases between. Germline V lookup: CDR1 SGHTA, CDR2 FQGNSA. The CDR3 has 13 amino acids. The DNA for the CDR3 is TGTGCCAGCAGCATTACGGGCCAAGAGACCCAGTACTTC. Its translation is CASSITGQETQYF.

This clone was observed a handful of times. The chain joins TRBV30 to TRBJ2-2, with TRBD2 identical over 9 bases. The germline V gene encodes CDR1 GTSNPN and CDR2 SVGIG (reference sequence). The CDR3 is 16 amino acids. The CDR3 DNA sequence: TGTGCAAGAAGACGAGGTGGTAGCGGGAGCACCGGGGAGCTGTTTTTT. It codes for CARRRGGSGSTGELFF.

This clone has more than one count but fewer than ten. The V and J genes are TRBV29-1 and TRBJ2-6; D perhaps matches TRBD1 (5 bases). Trimming took off 1 base at V and 2 bases at J, with 6 bases between the two ends. The CDR3 covers 14 residues. Germline V gene lookup returns CDR1 SQVTM and CDR2 ANQGSEA. The CDR3 spells CSVEAGTGANVLTF. The CDR3, as DNA: TGCAGCGTTGAAGCAGGGACTGGGGCCAACGTCCTGACTTTC.

The chain uses TRBV30 and TRBJ1-5, with D hard to call. CDR1 is GTSNPN, CDR2 SVGIG, per germline (reference sequence). CDR3 length: 12 amino acids. The V end was cut by 5 bases, the J end by 3 bases, with 8 bases between. The CDR3 nucleotides read TGTGCCTGGTCGAGCACCAATCAGCCCCAGCATTTT. This codes for CAWSSTNQPQHF.

This clone came up a few times. This chain's CDR3 is CASSRKTSALSEQYF. The CDR3 nucleotides are TGTGCCAGCAGTCGGAAGACTAGCGCCCTTTCCGAGCAGTACTTC. The V call is TRBV27, the J call TRBJ2-7; 8 bases align to TRBD2. The V segment lost 5 bases and the J segment 6 bases; nucleotides outside the gene matches: 12. Germline V gene sequence: CDR1 MNHEY, CDR2 SMNVEV (reference sequence). The CDR3 sequence is 15 residues long.

This sequence joins TRBV7-9 and TRBJ1-5, with TRBD1 as a possible D gene (5 bases). Germline V CDR1 and CDR2: SEHNR, FQNEAQ (reference sequence). The CDR3 loop spans 14 amino acids. V was cut by 5 bases and J by 2 bases, with 10 bases left in between. CDR3 DNA sequence: TGTGCCAGCAGCCAGGGCCGAGGCAATCAGCCCCAGCATTTT. Translating gives CASSQGRGNQPQHF. Full variable domain (missing parts from reference TRBV7-9 and TRBJ1-5): DTGVSQNPRHKITKRGQNVTFRCDPISEHNRLYWYRQTLGQGPEFLTYFQNEAQLEKSRLLSDRFSAERPKGSFSTLEIQRTEQGDSAMYLCASSQGRGNQPQHFGDGTRLSIL.

This clone has more than one count but fewer than ten. The genes are TRBV27 and TRBJ2-5; D is uncertain. The CDR3 covers 13 residues. Germline V CDR1 and CDR2: MNHEY, SMNVEV (reference sequence). Trimming took 5 bases from V and 7 from J, leaving 14 bases between them. The CDR3 sequence: CASSPGGGATQYF. In DNA, the CDR3 is TGTGCCAGCAGTCCCGGCGGCGGCGCGACCCAGTACTTC.

The V gene is TRBV28, the J gene TRBJ2-7; 7 nucleotides match TRBD1. Germline V lookup: CDR1 MDHEN, CDR2 SYDVKM. V lost 3 bases, J lost 2 bases, and 1 base stayed unmatched. This CDR3 is built from 13 residues. DNA of the CDR3: TGTGCCAGCAGTTTGGGACAGCCCTACGAGCAGTACTTC. This translates into CASSLGQPYEQYF.

The chain couples TRBV15 to TRBJ2-1, with 7 bases that match TRBD2. The CDR3 is 15 residues long. The V segment lost 4 bases and the J segment 4 bases; nucleotides outside the gene matches: 7. Germline-derived CDR1 and CDR2 are LNHNV and YYDKDF (reference sequence). The CDR3 DNA reads TGTGCCACCAGCAACCCGGGACTACCATACAATGAGCAGTTCTTC. It is translated as CATSNPGLPYNEQFF.

This chain connects TRBV30 to TRBJ2-1, with a tentative D call TRBD2 (6 bases). CDR3 length: 11 residues. Per germline, CDR1 GTSNPN and CDR2 SVGIG (reference sequence). The ends were cut back, 2 bases at V and 13 bases at J, with 12 bases in the middle. The CDR3 nucleotides are TGTGCCTGGAGTAATAGCGGAGCCCAGTTCTTC. This encodes CAWSNSGAQFF. Full variable domain (outside the CDR3, taken from reference TRBV30 and TRBJ2-1): SQTIHQWPATLVQPVGSPLSLECTVEGTSNPNLYWYRQAAGRGLQLLFYSVGIGQISSEVPQNLSASRPQDRQFILSSKKLLLSDSGFYLCAWSNSGAQFFGPGTRLTVL.

The chain uses TRBV6-1 and TRBJ2-1; TRBD2 matches at 7 bases. V shed 10 bases, J shed 2 bases, and the junction held 11 bases outside the gene matches. This CDR3 has 15 amino acids. Germline-derived CDR1 and CDR2 are MNHNS and SASEGT. DNA for the CDR3: TGTGCCATCCGGGGAGGGCCTGAAACCTACAATGAGCAGTTCTTC. Translating it yields CAIRGGPETYNEQFF.

This clone was observed a handful of times. The V and J genes are TRBV5-1 and TRBJ1-4, with no clear D. In germline, CDR1 is SGHRS, CDR2 YFSETQ. Trimming took 4 bases from V and 8 from J, leaving 18 bases between them. The length of the CDR3 is 15 residues. The CDR3 sequence is CASSLGEDWGEKLFF. The CDR3 region has the DNA TGCGCCAGCAGCCTTGGCGAAGATTGGGGAGAAAAACTGTTTTTT.

The CDR3 reads CASSSADTQYF. In DNA, the CDR3 is TGCGCCAGCAGCTCGGCAGATACGCAGTATTTT. V and J are TRBV5-1 and TRBJ2-3, with D hard to call. Per the germline V gene, CDR1 is SGHRS and CDR2 is YFSETQ. Trimming cost V 3 bases and J 4 bases, with 3 bases left between them. This CDR3 contains 11 residues. The variable domain in full, completed from reference TRBV5-1 and TRBJ2-3, reads KAGVTQTPRYLIKTRGQQVTLSCSPISGHRSVSWYQQTPGQGLQFLFEYFSETQRNKGNFPGRFSGRQFSNSRSEMNVSTLELGDSALYLCASSSADTQYFGPGTRLTVL.

This chain joins TRBV30 and TRBJ2-5; no firm D call. Germline assignment: CDR1 GTSNPN and CDR2 SVGIG (reference sequence). The CDR3 has 11 residues. The V end was cut by 5 bases, the J end by 7 bases, with 11 bases between. The CDR3 protein is CAWGVEWTQYF. CDR3 nucleotide sequence: TGTGCCTGGGGAGTGGAGTGGACCCAGTACTTC.

This clone showed up just a few times. The chain has TRBV13 and TRBJ1-4, with TRBD1 matching over 7 bases. This CDR3 has 15 amino acids. From germline, CDR1 is PRHDT and CDR2 FYEKMQ (reference sequence). J gave up 0 bases and V 6 bases, and 4 bases lay outside the gene matches. The CDR3 is CASRDRRSTNEKLFF. In nucleotides, the CDR3 is TGTGCCAGCAGGGACAGGAGATCAACTAATGAAAAACTGTTTTTT.